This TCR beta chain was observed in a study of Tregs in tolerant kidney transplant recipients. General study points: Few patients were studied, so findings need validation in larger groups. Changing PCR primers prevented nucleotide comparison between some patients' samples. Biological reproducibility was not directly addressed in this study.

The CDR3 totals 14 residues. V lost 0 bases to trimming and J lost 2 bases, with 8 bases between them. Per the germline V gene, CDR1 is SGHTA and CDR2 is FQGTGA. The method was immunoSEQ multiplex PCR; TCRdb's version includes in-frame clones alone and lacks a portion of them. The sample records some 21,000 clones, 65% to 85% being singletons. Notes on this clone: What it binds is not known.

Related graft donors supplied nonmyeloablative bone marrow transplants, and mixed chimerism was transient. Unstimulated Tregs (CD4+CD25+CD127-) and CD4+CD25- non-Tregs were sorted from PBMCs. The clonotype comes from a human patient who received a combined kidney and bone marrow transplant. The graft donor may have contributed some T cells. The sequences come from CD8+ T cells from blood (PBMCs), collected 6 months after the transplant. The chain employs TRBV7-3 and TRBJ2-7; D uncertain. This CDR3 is CASSLTSQAYEQYF. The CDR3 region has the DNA TGTGCCAGCAGCTTAACGAGCCAGGCCTACGAGCAGTACTTC.